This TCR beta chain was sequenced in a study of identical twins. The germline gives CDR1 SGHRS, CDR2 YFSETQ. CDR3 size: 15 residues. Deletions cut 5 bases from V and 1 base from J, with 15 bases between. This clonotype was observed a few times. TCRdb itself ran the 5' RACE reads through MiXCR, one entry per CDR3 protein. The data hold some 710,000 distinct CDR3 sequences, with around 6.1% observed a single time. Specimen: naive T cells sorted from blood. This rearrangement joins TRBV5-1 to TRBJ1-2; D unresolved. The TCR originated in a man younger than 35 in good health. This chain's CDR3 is CASRDGRSVNYGYTF. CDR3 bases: TGCGCCAGCAGGGACGGACGGAGCGTTAACTATGGCTACACCTTC. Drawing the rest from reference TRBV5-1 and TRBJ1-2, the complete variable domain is KAGVTQTPRYLIKTRGQQVTLSCSPISGHRSVSWYQQTPGQGLQFLFEYFSETQRNKGNFPGRFSGRQFSNSRSEMNVSTLELGDSALYLCASRDGRSVNYGYTFGSGTRLTVV.